These T cell receptor beta chains were read from a single sample in a study of T-cell memory formation after mild COVID-19. TCRdb independently ran MiXCR on the 5' RACE reads; one entry per CDR3 protein. This table has roughly 300,000 distinct CDR3 sequences, over 7% appearing once. Sequences were obtained from PBMCs or a T cell subset sorted from them (not recorded which). Receptors were obtained from a man between 18 and 29 years old who had mild COVID-19 (a few samples of this study predate the infection). Cell type and time point are not known. Both conserved end residues are part of each CDR3. A D gene is named only where the DNA matches it firmly. A row's size may be missing; if present it is once, few, many or a size class.

clone size	D gene	V gene	CDR3 length	J gene	CDR3 DNA	CDR3 protein
few	NA	TRBV29-1	12	TRBJ1-2	TGCAGCGGGACGATTCGGGGCTATGGCTACACCTTC	CSGTIRGYGYTF
many	TRBD1	TRBV6-5	14	TRBJ1-1	TGTGCCAGCAGTCCGGACAGGCGGAACACTGAAGCTTTCTTT	CASSPDRRNTEAFF
NA	NA	TRBV27	16	TRBJ2-7	TGTGCCAGCAGTTTAAGAATAATGGCCCGGGTCAACGAGCAGTACTTC	CASSLRIMARVNEQYF
NA	TRBD2	TRBV7-3	18	TRBJ2-1	TGTGCCAGCAGCTCCATCTCCGGGACTAGCGGCCATACGGATGAGCAGTTCTTC	CASSSISGTSGHTDEQFF
few	TRBD1	TRBV2	14	TRBJ2-3	TGTGCCAGCCATAGGACAGGGGGCCAGTATGGGCAGTATTTT	CASHRTGGQYGQYF
NA	NA	TRBV5-1	15	TRBJ2-3	TGCGCCAGCAGCCCGGGGGCCATGGCGACAGATACGCAGTATTTT	CASSPGAMATDTQYF
few	NA	TRBV6-2/TRBV6-3	13	TRBJ2-7	TGTGCCAGCGTGAGAAGTGTTGTGGACGAGCAGTACTTC	CASVRSVVDEQYF
NA	NA	TRBV7-3	13	TRBJ2-5	TGTGCCAGCGGGCGGGGATCCGGAGAGACCCAGTACTTC	CASGRGSGETQYF
NA	NA	TRBV15	18	TRBJ1-5	TGTGCCACTACCAGGATTAAGAGTGGGTTGGAAAGCAATCAGACCCAGCATTTT	CATTRIKSGLESNQTQHF
few	TRBD1	TRBV6-1	15	TRBJ2-2	TGTGCCAGCAGTGAACGGGGACAGCGGTCCGGGGAGCTGTTTTTT	CASSERGQRSGELFF
few	NA	TRBV24-1	17	TRBJ2-2	TGTGCCACCAGTGATCAGGGGACGAGAGCGAACACCGGGGAGCTGTTTTTT	CATSDQGTRANTGELFF
many	NA	TRBV12-3/TRBV12-4	14	TRBJ2-2	TGTGCCAGCCTTAGCCGGGTTAACACCGGGGAGCTGTTTTTT	CASLSRVNTGELFF
many	TRBD2	TRBV7-8	16	TRBJ2-1	TGTGCCAGCAGCGCCGGACTAGCGGGGGGGAACAATGAGCAGTTCTTC	CASSAGLAGGNNEQFF
few	TRBD2	TRBV19	17	TRBJ2-3	TGTGCCAGTAGTATAGCGGTACAGACTAGCGGCACAGATACGCAGTATTTT	CASSIAVQTSGTDTQYF
many	NA	TRBV12-3/TRBV12-4	12	TRBJ1-6	TGTGCCAGCACATCGTATAATTCACCCCTCCACTTT	CASTSYNSPLHF
few	TRBD1	TRBV4-3	18	TRBJ1-6	TGCGCCAGCAGCCAACGGCGTCCCGGGACAGGGACCAATTCACCCCTCCACTTT	CASSQRRPGTGTNSPLHF
NA	TRBD1	TRBV19	14	TRBJ2-1	TGTGCCAGTAGTATAGATTCGACAGGGACTGAGCAGTTCTTC	CASSIDSTGTEQFF
many	NA	TRBV7-6	15	TRBJ1-5	TGTGCCAGCAGCGCTGGGACACTCCAGGGTCAGCCCCAGCATTTT	CASSAGTLQGQPQHF
NA	TRBD1	TRBV6-5	14	TRBJ2-7	TGTGCCAGCCAAAGGACAGGGAGCTCCTACGAGCAGTACTTC	CASQRTGSSYEQYF
once	NA	TRBV4-1	14	TRBJ1-5	TGCGCCAGCAGCCACACAGGGAAGAATCAGCCCCAGCATTTT	CASSHTGKNQPQHF
few	TRBD1	TRBV7-6	18	TRBJ2-7	TGTGCCAGCAGCCAAAGAATAGGGATCGGGGACAGGGCCTACGAGCAGTACTTC	CASSQRIGIGDRAYEQYF
few	TRBD1	TRBV7-2	15	TRBJ2-1	TGTGCCAGCAGCCCGGGACAGGGGCGTGGCAATGAGCAGTTCTTC	CASSPGQGRGNEQFF
few	TRBD2	TRBV7-9	13	TRBJ2-3	TGTGCCAGCAGGGGGACTAGCCGAGATACGCAGTATTTT	CASRGTSRDTQYF
many	TRBD2	TRBV20-1	15	TRBJ2-3	TGCAGTGCTGGGGCCGGGACTAGCGCTCCAGATACGCAGTATTTT	CSAGAGTSAPDTQYF
few	TRBD1	TRBV20-1	15	TRBJ1-2	TGCAGTGCTAGACGATCCGGGACAGCCTACTCTGGCTACACCTTC	CSARRSGTAYSGYTF
NA	NA	TRBV6-5	14	TRBJ2-2	TGTGCCAGCAGCTGGACAGTGATCACCGGGGAGCTGTTTTTT	CASSWTVITGELFF
many	NA	TRBV20-1	13	TRBJ2-3	TGCAGTGCAAACGGGGGCGGGCCAGATACGCAGTATTTT	CSANGGGPDTQYF
NA	NA	TRBV7-2	11	TRBJ2-7	TGTGCCAGCAGACTAGGGTACGAGCAGTACTTC	CASRLGYEQYF
few	NA	TRBV6-1	13	TRBJ1-1	TGTGCCAGCAGTGAGGCCCCGAGGGGGGAAGCTTTCTTT	CASSEAPRGEAFF
few	NA	TRBV7-6	13	TRBJ1-6	TGTGCCAGCAGCTTACACGGGTATTCACCCCTCCACTTT	CASSLHGYSPLHF
few	NA	TRBV10-2	13	TRBJ1-5	TGCGCCAGCAGTGAGGGCGGACTCCAGCCCCAGCATTTT	CASSEGGLQPQHF
NA	TRBD1	TRBV12-3/TRBV12-4	14	TRBJ1-1	TGTGCCAGCACCCCACGACAGGGTAACACTGAAGCTTTCTTT	CASTPRQGNTEAFF
many	NA	TRBV6-5	16	TRBJ2-2	TGTGCCAGCAGTTACTCGAGGGTAGGGAACACCGGGGAGCTGTTTTTT	CASSYSRVGNTGELFF
NA	TRBD2	TRBV7-3	13	TRBJ2-1	TGTGCCAGCAGCTTAAACGGGGGGGACGAGCAGTTCTTC	CASSLNGGDEQFF
many	NA	TRBV12-3/TRBV12-4	13	TRBJ2-5	TGTGCCAGCAGTTCTAAGCGTTTGGAGACCCAGTACTTC	CASSSKRLETQYF